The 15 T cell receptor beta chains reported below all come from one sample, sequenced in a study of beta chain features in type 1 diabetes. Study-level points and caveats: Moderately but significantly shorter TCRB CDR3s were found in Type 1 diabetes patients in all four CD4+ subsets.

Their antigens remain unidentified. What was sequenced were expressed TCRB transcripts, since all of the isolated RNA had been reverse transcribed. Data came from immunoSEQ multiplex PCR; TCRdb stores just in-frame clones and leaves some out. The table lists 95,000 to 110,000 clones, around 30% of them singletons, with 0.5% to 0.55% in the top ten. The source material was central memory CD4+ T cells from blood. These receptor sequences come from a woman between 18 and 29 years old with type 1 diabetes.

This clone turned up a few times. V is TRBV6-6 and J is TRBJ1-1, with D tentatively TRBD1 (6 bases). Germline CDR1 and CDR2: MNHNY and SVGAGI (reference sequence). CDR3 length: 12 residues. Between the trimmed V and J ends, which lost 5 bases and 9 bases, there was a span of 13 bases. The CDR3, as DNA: TGTGCCAGCAGTGACCCCGGGACACAAGCTTTCTTT. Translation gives CASSDPGTQAFF.

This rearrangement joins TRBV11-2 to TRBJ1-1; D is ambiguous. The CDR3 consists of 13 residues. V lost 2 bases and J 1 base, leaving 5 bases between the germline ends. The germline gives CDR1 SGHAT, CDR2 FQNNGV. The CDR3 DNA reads TGTGCCAGCAGCTTAAGAGAGAACACTGAAGCTTTCTTT. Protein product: CASSLRENTEAFF.

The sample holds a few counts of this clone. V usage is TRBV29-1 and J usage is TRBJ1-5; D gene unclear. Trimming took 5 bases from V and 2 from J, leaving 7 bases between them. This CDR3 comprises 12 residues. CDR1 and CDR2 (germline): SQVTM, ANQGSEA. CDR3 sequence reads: CSVLVGNQPQHF. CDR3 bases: TGCAGCGTTCTAGTAGGCAATCAGCCCCAGCATTTT.

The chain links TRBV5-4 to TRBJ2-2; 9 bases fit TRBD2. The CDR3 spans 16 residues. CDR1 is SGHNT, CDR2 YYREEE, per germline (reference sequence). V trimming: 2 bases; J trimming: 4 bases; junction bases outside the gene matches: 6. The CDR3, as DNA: TGTGCCAGCAGCTTTTGGCTAGCGGGACCCACCGGGGAGCTGTTTTTT. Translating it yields CASSFWLAGPTGELFF.

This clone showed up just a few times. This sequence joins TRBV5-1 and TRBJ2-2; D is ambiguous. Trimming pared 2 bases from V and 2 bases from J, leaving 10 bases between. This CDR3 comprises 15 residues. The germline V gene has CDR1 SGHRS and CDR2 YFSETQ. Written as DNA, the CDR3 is TGCGCCAGCAGCTTTGGCGACACCAACACCGGGGAGCTGTTTTTT. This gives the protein CASSFGDTNTGELFF.

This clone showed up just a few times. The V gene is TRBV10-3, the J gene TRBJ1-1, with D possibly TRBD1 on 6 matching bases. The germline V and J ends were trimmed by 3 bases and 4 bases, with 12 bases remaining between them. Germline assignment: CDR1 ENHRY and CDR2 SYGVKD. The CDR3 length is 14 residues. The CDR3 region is CAISDPGHTTEAFF. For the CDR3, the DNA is TGTGCCATCAGTGACCCGGGACACACCACTGAAGCTTTCTTT.

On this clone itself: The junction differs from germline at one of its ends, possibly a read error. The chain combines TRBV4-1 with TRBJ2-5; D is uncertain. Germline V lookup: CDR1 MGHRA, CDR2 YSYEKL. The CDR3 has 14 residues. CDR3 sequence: CVSSPSNFQETQYF. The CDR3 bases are TGCGTCAGCAGTCCGTCGAACTTTCAAGAGACCCAGTACTTC.

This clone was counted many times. The CDR3 loop is CASSPSPSEREQYF. The CDR3 nucleotides are TGTGCCAGCAGCCCCTCCCCTAGCGAGAGGGAGCAGTACTTC. J is TRBJ2-7 and V is TRBV7-2, with D perhaps TRBD2 (6 bases). CDR1 and CDR2 (germline): SGHTA, FQGNSA. V was clipped by 5 bases and J by 7 bases, with 18 bases between them. The CDR3 length is 14 residues.

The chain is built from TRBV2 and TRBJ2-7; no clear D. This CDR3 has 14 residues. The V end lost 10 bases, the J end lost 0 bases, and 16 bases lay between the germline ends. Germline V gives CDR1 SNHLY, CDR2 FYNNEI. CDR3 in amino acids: CATQATWSSYEQYF. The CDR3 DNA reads TGTGCCACCCAAGCAACGTGGAGCTCCTACGAGCAGTACTTC.

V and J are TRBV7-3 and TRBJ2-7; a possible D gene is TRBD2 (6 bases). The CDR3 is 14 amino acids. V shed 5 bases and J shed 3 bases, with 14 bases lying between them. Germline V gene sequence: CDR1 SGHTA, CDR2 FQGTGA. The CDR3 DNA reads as TGTGCCAGCAGCCTAAATGGGGGACTCTACGAGCAGTACTTC. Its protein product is CASSLNGGLYEQYF.

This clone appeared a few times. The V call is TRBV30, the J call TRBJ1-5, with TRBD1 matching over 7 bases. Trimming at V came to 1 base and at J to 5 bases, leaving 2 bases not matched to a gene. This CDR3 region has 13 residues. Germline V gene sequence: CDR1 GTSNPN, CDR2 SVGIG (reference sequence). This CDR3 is CAWSEGAHQPQHF. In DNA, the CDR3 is TGTGCCTGGAGTGAGGGGGCTCATCAGCCCCAGCATTTT.

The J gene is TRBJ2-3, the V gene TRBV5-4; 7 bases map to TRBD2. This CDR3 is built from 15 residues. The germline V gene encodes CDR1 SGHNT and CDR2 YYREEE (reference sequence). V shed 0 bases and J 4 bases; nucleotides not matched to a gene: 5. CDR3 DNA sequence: TGTGCCAGCAGCTTGGCCTTGACTAGCTCAGATACGCAGTATTTT. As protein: CASSLALTSSDTQYF.

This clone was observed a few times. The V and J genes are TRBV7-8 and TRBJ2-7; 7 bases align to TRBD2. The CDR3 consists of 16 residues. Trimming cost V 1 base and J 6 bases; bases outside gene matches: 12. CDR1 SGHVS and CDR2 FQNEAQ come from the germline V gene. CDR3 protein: CASSLGGGAGPTEQYF. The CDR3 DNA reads TGTGCCAGCAGCTTAGGGGGTGGAGCGGGACCCACCGAGCAGTACTTC.

CDR3 nucleotides: TGTGCCAGCAGCGGGGGGACAGGGCCTTTCAATGAGCAGTTCTTC. Translated, it gives CASSGGTGPFNEQFF. The V call is TRBV9, the J call TRBJ2-1; 9 bases are a match to TRBD1. With V trimmed by 3 bases and J by 6 bases, 7 bases remained unmatched. This CDR3 is built from 15 residues. In germline, CDR1 is SGDLS, CDR2 YYNGEE.

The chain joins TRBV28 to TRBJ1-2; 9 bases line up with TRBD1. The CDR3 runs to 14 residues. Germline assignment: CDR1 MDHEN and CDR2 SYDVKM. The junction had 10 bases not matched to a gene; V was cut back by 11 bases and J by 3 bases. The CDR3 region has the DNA TGTGCCGCGGCCAGGGGACAGGGATACTATGGCTACACCTTC. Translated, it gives CAAARGQGYYGYTF.